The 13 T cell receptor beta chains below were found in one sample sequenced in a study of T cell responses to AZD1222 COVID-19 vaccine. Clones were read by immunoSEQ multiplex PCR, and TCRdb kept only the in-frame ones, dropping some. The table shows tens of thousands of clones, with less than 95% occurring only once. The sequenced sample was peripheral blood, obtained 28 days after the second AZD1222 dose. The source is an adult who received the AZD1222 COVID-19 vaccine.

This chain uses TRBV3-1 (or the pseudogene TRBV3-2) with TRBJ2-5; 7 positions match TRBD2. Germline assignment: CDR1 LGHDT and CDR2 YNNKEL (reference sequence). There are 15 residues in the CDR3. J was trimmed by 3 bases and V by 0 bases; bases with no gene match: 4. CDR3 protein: CASSQEGGREETQYF. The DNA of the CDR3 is TGTGCCAGCAGCCAAGAAGGCGGGAGAGAAGAGACCCAGTACTTC.

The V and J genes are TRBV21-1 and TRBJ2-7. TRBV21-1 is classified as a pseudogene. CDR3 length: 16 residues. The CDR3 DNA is TGTGCCAGCAGCAAACCCAACCCGGGGCCGGTCTACGAGCAGTACTTC. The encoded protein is CASSKPNPGPVYEQYF.

CDR3 coding DNA: TGTGCCAGCAGCTTAATAGCCGACTCGTGCAATGAGCAGTTCTTC. Its translation: CASSLIADSCNEQFF. The chain carries TRBV7-3 and TRBJ2-1; D remains unclear. The CDR3 is 15 amino acids. The germline CDR1 and CDR2 sequences are SGHTA and FQGTGA. Trimming stripped 1 base from V and 6 bases from J, with 13 bases between.

This chain's CDR3 is CASSQGTAYEQYF. In DNA, the CDR3 is TGTGCCAGCAGCCAAGGGACAGCCTACGAGCAGTACTTC. V is TRBV7-3 and J is TRBJ2-7; 7 bases line up with TRBD1. The CDR3 spans 13 residues. V was pared by 5 bases and J by 2 bases, with 3 bases of the junction left unmatched. Germline CDR1 is SGHTA and CDR2 is FQGTGA.

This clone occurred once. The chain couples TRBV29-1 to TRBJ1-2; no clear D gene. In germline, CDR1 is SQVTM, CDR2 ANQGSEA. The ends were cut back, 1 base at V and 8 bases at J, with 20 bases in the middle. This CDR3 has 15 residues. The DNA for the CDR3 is TGCAGCGTTGAAGGCATTCCCGTCGATATCAGGGGCTACACCTTC. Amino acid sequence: CSVEGIPVDIRGYTF.

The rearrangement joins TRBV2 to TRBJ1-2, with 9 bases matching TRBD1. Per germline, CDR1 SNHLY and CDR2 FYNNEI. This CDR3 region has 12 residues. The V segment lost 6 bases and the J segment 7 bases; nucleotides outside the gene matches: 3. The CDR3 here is CASRTGGGGYTF. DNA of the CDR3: TGTGCCAGCAGAACAGGGGGCGGTGGCTACACCTTC.

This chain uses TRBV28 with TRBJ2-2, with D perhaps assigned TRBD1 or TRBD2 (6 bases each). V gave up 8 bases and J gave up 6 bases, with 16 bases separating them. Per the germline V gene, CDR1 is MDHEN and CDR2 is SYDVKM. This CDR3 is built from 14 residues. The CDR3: CASLQSRGPGELFF. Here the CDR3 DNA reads TGTGCCAGCCTCCAAAGTCGGGGGCCCGGGGAGCTGTTTTTT.

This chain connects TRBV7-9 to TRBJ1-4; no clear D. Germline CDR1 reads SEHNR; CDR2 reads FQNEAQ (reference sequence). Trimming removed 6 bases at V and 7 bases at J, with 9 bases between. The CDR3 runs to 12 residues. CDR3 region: CASSWGSEKLFF. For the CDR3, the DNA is TGTGCCAGCAGTTGGGGTTCTGAAAAACTGTTTTTT.

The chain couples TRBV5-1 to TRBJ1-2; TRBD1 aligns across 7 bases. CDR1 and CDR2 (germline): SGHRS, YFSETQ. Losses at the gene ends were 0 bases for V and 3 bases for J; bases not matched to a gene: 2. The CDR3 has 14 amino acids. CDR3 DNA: TGCGCCAGCAGCTTGGCCGGGACAGACTATGGCTACACCTTC. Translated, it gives CASSLAGTDYGYTF.

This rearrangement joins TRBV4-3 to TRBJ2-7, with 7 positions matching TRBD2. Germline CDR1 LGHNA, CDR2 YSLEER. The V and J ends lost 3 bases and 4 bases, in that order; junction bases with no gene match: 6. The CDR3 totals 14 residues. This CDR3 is CASSQETSWYEQYF. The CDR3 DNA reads TGCGCCAGCAGCCAGGAGACTAGCTGGTACGAGCAGTACTTC.

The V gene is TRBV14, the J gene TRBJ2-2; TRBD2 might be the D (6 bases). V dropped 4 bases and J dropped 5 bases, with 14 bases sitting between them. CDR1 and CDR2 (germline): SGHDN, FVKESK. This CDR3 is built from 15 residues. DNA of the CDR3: TGTGCCAGCAGCCGCCGGGACTCCCTGACCGGGGAGCTGTTTTTT. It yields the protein CASSRRDSLTGELFF.

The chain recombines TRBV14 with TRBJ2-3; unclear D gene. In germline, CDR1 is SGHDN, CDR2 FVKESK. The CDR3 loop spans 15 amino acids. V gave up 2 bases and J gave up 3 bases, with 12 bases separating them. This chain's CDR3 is CASSQHLTVTDTQYF. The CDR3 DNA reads TGTGCCAGCAGCCAACACCTCACTGTAACAGATACGCAGTATTTT.

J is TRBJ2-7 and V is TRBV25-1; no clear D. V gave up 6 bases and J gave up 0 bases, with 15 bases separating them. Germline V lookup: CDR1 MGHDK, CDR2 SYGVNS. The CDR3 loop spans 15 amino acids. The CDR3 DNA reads TGTGCCAGCAGCCCCTACAAGGCTAGCTCCTACGAGCAGTACTTC. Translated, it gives CASSPYKASSYEQYF.